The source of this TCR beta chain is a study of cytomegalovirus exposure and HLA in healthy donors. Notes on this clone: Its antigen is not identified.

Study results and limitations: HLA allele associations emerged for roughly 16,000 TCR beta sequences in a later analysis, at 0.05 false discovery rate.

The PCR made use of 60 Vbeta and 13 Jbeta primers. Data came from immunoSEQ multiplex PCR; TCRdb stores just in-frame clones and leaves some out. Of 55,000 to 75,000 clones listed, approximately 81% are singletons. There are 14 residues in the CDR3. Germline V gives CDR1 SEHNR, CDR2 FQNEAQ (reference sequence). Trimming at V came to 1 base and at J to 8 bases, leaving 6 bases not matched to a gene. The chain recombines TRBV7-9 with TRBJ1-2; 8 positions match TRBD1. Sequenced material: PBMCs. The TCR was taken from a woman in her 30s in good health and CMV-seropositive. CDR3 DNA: TGTGCCAGCAGCTTAGAGGCCAGGGGGCGAGGCTACACCTTC. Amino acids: CASSLEARGRGYTF.